This T cell receptor beta chain came from a study of blood T cell repertoires in COVID-19. Across the whole study: Sources were T cells, B-cell-depleted T cells, or PBMCs; the material itself was cDNA or gDNA.

Followed longitudinally, the Seattle patients had been enrolled during active infection. Authors' analysis steps: Amplification of reference gene primers provided the estimated nucleated cell counts. Assay: immunoSEQ multiplex PCR; the TCRdb copy retains only in-frame clones and omits some. D and trimming were read from the DNA, whereas the V and J calls and clone size are those reported in that table. This sample has roughly 110,000 clones; approximately 80% occur once, and the top ten carry roughly 6.2%. The V gene's germline CDR1 is LGHNA and CDR2 YSLEER. The CDR3 loop spans 16 amino acids. V was trimmed by 3 bases and J by 0 bases, leaving 14 bases between them.

Material for sequencing was peripheral blood. The genes are TRBV4-3 and TRBJ1-2; tentative D call: TRBD1 (5 bases). This receptor was identified in an older man with COVID-19, enrolled during active disease. The CDR3 reads CASSHMGREANYGYTF. The CDR3 nucleotides read TGCGCCAGCAGCCATATGGGACGGGAGGCTAACTATGGCTACACCTTC.